This T cell receptor (beta chain) was sequenced in a study of control samples from healthy donors and cancer patients. CDR1 and CDR2 from the germline V gene are GTSNPN and SVGIG (reference sequence). V dropped 0 bases and J dropped 7; count of bases not matched to a gene: 7. There are 15 residues in the CDR3. The protocol was immunoSEQ multiplex PCR, while the TCRdb copy is restricted to in-frame clones and leaves out a portion. Among some 200,000 clones listed, approximately 95% were seen once. Sequencing used blood. The receptor's source is a man in his late teens or twenties in good health. This rearrangement joins TRBV30 to TRBJ2-1, with 9 bases that match TRBD1. CDR3 in DNA: TGTGCCTGGAGTGTAAGATGGGACAGGGCTAATGAGCAGTTCTTC. It encodes CAWSVRWDRANEQFF.